This T cell receptor (beta chain) was retrieved from a study of blood T cell repertoires in COVID-19. The repertoire was sequenced with immunoSEQ multiplex PCR; TCRdb's copy has only in-frame clones and lacks some. The table lists 150,000 or so clones, 75% to 90% of them singletons. V shed 3 bases and J 5 bases; nucleotides not matched to a gene: 6. Germline CDR1 LNHDA, CDR2 SQIVND (reference sequence). This CDR3 has 15 residues. The source material was peripheral blood. The chain couples TRBV19 to TRBJ1-5, with 8 bases matching TRBD1. The TCR sequence derives from a young man with COVID-19, enrolled during active disease. The CDR3 spells CASSIGQGAYQPQHF. DNA for the CDR3: TGTGCCAGTAGTATCGGCCAGGGGGCGTATCAGCCCCAGCATTTT.